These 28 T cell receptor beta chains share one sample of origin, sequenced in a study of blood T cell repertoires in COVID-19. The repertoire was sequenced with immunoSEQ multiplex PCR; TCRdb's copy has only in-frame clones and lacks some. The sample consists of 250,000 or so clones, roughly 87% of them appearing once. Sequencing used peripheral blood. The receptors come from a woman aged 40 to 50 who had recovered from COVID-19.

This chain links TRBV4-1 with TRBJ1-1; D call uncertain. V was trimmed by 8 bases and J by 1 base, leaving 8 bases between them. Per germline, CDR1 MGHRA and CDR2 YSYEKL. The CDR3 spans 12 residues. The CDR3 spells CASVRGNTEAFF. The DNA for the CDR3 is TGCGCCAGCGTACGGGGGAACACTGAAGCTTTCTTT.

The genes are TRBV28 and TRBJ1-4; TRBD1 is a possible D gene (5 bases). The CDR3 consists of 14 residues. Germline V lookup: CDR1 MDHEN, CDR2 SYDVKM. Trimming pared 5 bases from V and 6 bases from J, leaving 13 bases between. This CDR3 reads CASSPDSYHEKLFF. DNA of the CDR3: TGTGCCAGCAGTCCCGACAGTTATCATGAAAAACTGTTTTTT.

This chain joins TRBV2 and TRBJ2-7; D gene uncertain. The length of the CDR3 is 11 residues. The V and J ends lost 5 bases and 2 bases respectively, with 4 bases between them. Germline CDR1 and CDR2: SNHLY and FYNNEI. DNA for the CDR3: TGTGCCAGCAGTTCAACCTACGAGCAGTACGTC. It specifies CASSSTYEQYV.

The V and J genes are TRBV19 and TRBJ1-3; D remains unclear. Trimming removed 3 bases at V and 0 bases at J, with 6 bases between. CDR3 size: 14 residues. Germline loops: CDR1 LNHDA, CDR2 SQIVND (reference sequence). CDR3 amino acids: CASSIGSSGNTIYF. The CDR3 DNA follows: TGTGCCAGTAGTATTGGCAGCTCTGGAAACACCATATATTTT.

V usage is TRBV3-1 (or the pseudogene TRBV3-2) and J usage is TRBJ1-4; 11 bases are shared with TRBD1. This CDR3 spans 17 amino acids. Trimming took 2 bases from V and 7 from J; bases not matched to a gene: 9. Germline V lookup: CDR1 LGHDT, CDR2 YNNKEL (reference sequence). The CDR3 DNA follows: TGTGCCAGCAGCCAAAGGGACAGGGGGACCGAGAGTGAAAAACTGTTTTTT. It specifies CASSQRDRGTESEKLFF.

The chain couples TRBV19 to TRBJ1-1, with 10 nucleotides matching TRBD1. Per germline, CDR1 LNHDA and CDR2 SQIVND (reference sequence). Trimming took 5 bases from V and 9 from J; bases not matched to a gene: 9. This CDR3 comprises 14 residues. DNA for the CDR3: TGTGCCAGTAGTGCCGGGGACAGGGGAACCAAAGCTTTCTTT. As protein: CASSAGDRGTKAFF. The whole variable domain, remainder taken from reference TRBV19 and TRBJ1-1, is DGGITQSPKYLFRKEGQNVTLSCEQNLNHDAMYWYRQDPGQGLRLIYYSQIVNDFQKGDIAEGYSVSREKKESFPLTVTSAQKNPTAFYLCASSAGDRGTKAFFGQGTRLTVV.

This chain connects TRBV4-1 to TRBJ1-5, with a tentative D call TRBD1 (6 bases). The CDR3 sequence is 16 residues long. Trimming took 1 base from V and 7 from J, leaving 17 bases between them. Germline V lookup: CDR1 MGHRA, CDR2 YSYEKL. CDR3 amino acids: CASSQGGLGWRQPQHF. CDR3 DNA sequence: TGCGCCAGCAGCCAAGGGGGGCTAGGTTGGAGACAGCCCCAGCATTTT.

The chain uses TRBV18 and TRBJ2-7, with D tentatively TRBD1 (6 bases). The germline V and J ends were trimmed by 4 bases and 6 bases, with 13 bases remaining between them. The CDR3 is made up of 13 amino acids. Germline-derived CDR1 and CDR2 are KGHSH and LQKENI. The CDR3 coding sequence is TGTGCCAGCTCACTAGGACAGAGGGGCGAGCAGTACGTC. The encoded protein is CASSLGQRGEQYV.

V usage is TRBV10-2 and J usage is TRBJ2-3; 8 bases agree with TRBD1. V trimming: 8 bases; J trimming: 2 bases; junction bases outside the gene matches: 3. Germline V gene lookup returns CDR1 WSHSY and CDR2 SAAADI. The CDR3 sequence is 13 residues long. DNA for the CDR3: TGCGCCAGCCGCCAGGGGGCCACAGATACGCAGTATTTT. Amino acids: CASRQGATDTQYF.

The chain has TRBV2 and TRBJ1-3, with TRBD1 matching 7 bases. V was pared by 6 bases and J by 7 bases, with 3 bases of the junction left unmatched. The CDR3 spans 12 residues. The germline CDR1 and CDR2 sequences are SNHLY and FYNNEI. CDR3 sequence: CASREGANTIYF. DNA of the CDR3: TGTGCCAGCAGGGAGGGGGCCAACACCATATATTTT.

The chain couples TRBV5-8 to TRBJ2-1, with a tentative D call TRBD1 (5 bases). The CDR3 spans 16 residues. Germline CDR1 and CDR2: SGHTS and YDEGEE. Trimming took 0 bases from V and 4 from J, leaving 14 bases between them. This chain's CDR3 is CASSLGASGWYNEQFF. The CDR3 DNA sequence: TGTGCCAGCAGCTTGGGCGCCTCAGGGTGGTACAATGAGCAGTTCTTC.

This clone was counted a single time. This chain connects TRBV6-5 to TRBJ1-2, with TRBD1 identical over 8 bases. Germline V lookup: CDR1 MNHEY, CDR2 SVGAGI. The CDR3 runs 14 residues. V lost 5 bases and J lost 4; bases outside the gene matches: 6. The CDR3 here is CASSTGQVVYGYTF. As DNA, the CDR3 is TGTGCCAGCAGTACGGGACAGGTGGTCTATGGCTACACCTTC.

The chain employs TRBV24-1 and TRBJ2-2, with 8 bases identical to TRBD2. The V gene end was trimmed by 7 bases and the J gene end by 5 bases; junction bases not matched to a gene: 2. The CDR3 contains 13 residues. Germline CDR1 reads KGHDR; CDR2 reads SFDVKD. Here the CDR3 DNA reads TGTGCCACCAGCGGGGGGGCGACCGGGGAGCTGTTTTTT. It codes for CATSGGATGELFF.

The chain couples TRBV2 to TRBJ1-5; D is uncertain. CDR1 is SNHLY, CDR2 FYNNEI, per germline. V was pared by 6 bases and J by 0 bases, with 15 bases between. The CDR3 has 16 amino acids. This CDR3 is CASRILGTASNQPQHF. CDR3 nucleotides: TGTGCCAGCAGGATCTTAGGAACAGCTAGCAATCAGCCCCAGCATTTT.

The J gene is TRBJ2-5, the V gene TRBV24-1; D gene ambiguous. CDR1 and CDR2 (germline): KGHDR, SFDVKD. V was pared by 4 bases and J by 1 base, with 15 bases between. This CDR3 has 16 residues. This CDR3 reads CATSDPRPDSQETQYF. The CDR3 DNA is TGTGCCACCAGTGACCCCCGACCCGACTCCCAAGAGACCCAGTACTTC.

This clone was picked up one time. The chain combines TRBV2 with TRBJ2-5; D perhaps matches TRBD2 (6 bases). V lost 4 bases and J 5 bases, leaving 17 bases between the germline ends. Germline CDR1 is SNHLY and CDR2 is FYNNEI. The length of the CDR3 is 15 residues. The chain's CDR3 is CASSAGSTQRETQYF. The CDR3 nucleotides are TGTGCCAGCAGTGCCGGGAGCACTCAGAGGGAGACCCAGTACTTC. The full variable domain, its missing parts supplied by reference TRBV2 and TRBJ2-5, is EPEVTQTPSHQVTQMGQEVILRCVPISNHLYFYWYRQILGQKVEFLVSFYNNEISEKSEIFDDQFSVERPDGSNFTLKIRSTKLEDSAMYFCASSAGSTQRETQYFGPGTRLLVL.

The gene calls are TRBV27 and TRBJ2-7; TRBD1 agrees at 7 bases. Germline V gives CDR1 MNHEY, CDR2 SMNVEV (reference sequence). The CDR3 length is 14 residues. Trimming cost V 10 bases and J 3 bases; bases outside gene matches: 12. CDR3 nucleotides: TGTGCCAAATCAGGGACAGCCGGATACTACGAGCAGTACGTC. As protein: CAKSGTAGYYEQYV.

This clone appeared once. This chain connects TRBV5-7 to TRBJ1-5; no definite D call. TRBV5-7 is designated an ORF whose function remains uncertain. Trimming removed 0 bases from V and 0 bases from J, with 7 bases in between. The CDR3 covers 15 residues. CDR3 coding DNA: TGTGCCAGCAGCTTGGAAGCATATAGCAATCAGCCCCAGCATTTT. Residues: CASSLEAYSNQPQHF.

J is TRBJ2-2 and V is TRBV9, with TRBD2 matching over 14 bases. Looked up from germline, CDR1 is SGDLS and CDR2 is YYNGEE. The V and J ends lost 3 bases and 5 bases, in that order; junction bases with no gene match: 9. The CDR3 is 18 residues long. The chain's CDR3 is CASSARRLAGGRTGELFF. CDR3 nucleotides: TGTGCCAGCAGCGCCCGGAGACTAGCGGGGGGGCGGACCGGGGAGCTGTTTTTT.

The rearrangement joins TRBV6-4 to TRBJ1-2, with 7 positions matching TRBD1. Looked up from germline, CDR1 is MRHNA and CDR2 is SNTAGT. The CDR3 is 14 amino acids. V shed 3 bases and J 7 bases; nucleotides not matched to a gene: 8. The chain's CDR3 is CASSELQGKGGYTF. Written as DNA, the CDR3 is TGTGCCAGCAGTGAGTTACAGGGGAAAGGTGGCTACACCTTC.

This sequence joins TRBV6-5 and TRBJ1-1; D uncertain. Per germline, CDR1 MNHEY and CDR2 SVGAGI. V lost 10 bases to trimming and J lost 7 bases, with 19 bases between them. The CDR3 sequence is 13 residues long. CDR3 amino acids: CATLGPAGVEAFF. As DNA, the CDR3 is TGTGCCACACTAGGCCCTGCTGGGGTTGAAGCTTTCTTT.

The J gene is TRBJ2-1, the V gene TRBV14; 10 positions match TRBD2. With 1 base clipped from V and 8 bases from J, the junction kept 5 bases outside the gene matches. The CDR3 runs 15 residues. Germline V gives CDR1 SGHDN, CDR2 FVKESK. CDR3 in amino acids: CASSQGWGLAYEQFF. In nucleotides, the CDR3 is TGTGCCAGCAGCCAAGGGTGGGGACTAGCGTATGAGCAGTTCTTC.

The CDR3 sequence is CASSIVGGSNEQFF. The CDR3 bases are TGTGCCAGTAGTATAGTAGGGGGCTCCAATGAGCAGTTCTTC. The chain recombines TRBV19 with TRBJ2-1; 7 bases line up with TRBD1. Trimming removed 1 base from V and 6 bases from J; junction bases left unmatched: 3. There are 14 residues in the CDR3. Germline V lookup: CDR1 LNHDA, CDR2 SQIVND (reference sequence).

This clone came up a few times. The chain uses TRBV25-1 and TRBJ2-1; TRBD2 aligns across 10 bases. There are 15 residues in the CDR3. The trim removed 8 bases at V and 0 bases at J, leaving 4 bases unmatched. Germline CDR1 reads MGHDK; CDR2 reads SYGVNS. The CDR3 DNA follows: TGTGCCAGCTCAGTAGCGGGAGGCTCCTACAATGAGCAGTTCTTC. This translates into CASSVAGGSYNEQFF.

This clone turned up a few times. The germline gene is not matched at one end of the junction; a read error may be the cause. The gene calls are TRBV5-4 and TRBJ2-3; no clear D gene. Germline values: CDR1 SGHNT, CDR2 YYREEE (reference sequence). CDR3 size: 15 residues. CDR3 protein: CASSLEHSDTYTQYF. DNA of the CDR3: TGTGCCAGCAGCTTGGAGCACAGTGACACATATACGCAGTATTTT.

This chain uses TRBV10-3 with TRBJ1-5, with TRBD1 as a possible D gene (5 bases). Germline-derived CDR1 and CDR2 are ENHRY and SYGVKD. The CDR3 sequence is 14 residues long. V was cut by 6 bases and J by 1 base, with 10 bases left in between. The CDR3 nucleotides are TGTGCCATCAGCCTAGACAGAAGCAATCAGCCCCAGCATTTT. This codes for CAISLDRSNQPQHF.

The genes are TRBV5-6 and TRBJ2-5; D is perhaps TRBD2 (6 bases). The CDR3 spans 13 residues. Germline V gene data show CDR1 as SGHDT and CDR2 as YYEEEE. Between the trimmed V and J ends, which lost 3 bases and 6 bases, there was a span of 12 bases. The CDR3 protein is CASSSKGRQTQYF. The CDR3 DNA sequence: TGTGCCAGCAGCTCTAAAGGGAGGCAGACCCAGTACTTC.

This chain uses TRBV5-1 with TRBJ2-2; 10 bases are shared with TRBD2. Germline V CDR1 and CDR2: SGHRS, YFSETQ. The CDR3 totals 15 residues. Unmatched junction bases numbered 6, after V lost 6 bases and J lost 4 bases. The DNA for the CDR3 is TGCGCCAGCACCTTCACTAGCGGGGCCACCGGGGAGCTGTTTTTT. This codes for CASTFTSGATGELFF.